Shown below are 27 T cell receptor beta chains from a single sample sequenced in a study of blood T cell repertoires in COVID-19 (dated by TCRdb to the early 2020s). Library method: the immunoSEQ multiplex PCR assay. TCRdb retrieved this table from immuneACCESS and kept in-frame rearrangements only. Not all clones are present; in checked studies, unresolved V genes account for under half, and no reason is known for the remainder. This sample has some 130,000 clones in its table, and approximately 89% of those were observed once. The biggest ten clones account for about an eighth of the sample. The sample was peripheral blood. These receptors were collected from a woman aged 65 to 85 with COVID-19, enrolled during active disease.

This CDR3 is CASSPPGYRNTEAFF. In nucleotides, the CDR3 is TGTGCCAGCAGCCCTCCGGGGTACCGCAACACTGAAGCTTTCTTT. V and J are TRBV2 and TRBJ1-1; D call uncertain. This CDR3 has 15 residues. V was clipped by 6 bases and J by 2 bases, with 16 bases between them. Germline V gene lookup returns CDR1 SNHLY and CDR2 FYNNEI.

This clone was seen once. The V gene is TRBV5-1, the J gene TRBJ1-1; D ambiguous. CDR3 size: 13 residues. The germline V and J ends were trimmed by 0 bases and 7 bases, with 10 bases remaining between them. Per the germline V gene, CDR1 is SGHRS and CDR2 is YFSETQ. The CDR3 bases are TGCGCCAGCAGCTTGGGGGGAGGTAATGAAGCTTTCTTT. Its protein is CASSLGGGNEAFF.

The chain combines TRBV18 with TRBJ1-1; tentatively, D is TRBD1 (5 bases). Germline values: CDR1 KGHSH, CDR2 LQKENI. V shed 4 bases and J shed 1 base, with 13 bases lying between them. The CDR3 length is 15 residues. The CDR3: CASSRVGGSNTEAFF. CDR3 bases: TGTGCCAGCTCACGCGTGGGGGGATCGAACACTGAAGCTTTCTTT.

This rearrangement joins TRBV3-1 (or the pseudogene TRBV3-2) to TRBJ2-3; D is uncertain. The V end was cut by 2 bases, the J end by 6 bases, with 18 bases between. Germline V gene lookup returns CDR1 LGHDT and CDR2 YNNKEL (reference sequence). The CDR3 is 16 amino acids. CDR3 nucleotide sequence: TGTGCCAGCAGCCAACCCACCGGTCCGGGTTTGGATACGCAGTATTTT. Its protein product is CASSQPTGPGLDTQYF.

The chain combines TRBV13 with TRBJ2-1, with D unclear. Germline V lookup: CDR1 PRHDT, CDR2 FYEKMQ (reference sequence). This CDR3 spans 15 amino acids. Trimming cost V 5 bases and J 8 bases, with 19 bases left between them. The CDR3 loop reads CASSPSSRSGDEQFF. The CDR3 DNA is TGTGCCAGCAGCCCCTCGTCCCGGTCAGGTGATGAGCAGTTCTTC.

The chain combines TRBV29-1 with TRBJ2-7; the match to TRBD1 covers 10 bases. Trimming removed 4 bases from V and 3 bases from J; junction bases left unmatched: 12. The CDR3 is 16 amino acids. Germline V CDR1 and CDR2: SQVTM, ANQGSEA. CDR3: CSVAGQGFRSGYEQYF. In nucleotides, the CDR3 is TGCAGCGTTGCGGGACAGGGGTTTAGAAGTGGCTACGAGCAGTACTTC.

The table lists this clone with a count of one. V is TRBV5-4 and J is TRBJ1-1, with TRBD1 matching over 7 bases. This CDR3 region has 14 residues. Germline CDR1 SGHNT, CDR2 YYREEE (reference sequence). Germline trimming cut 1 base from V and 3 bases from J; bases unmatched to any gene: 3. The CDR3 DNA sequence: TGTGCCAGCAGCTTGAAAGGGGGCGACACTGAAGCTTTCTTT. Translation: CASSLKGGDTEAFF. Full variable domain (missing parts from reference TRBV5-4 and TRBJ1-1): ETGVTQSPTHLIKTRGQQVTLRCSSQSGHNTVSWYQQALGQGPQFIFQYYREEENGRGNFPPRFSGLQFPNYSSELNVNALELDDSALYLCASSLKGGDTEAFFGQGTRLTVV.

This chain uses TRBV2 with TRBJ1-1; no definite D call. The V and J ends lost 6 bases and 4 bases respectively, with 9 bases between them. This CDR3 has 12 amino acids. Germline V gives CDR1 SNHLY, CDR2 FYNNEI. CDR3 nucleotides: TGTGCCAGCAGAGGTGAGGGCACTGAAGCTTTCTTT. Its translation is CASRGEGTEAFF.

This chain joins TRBV10-2 and TRBJ2-3; a weak D match, TRBD2 (5 bases). The V gene lost 3 bases and the J gene lost 5 bases, with 12 bases spanning the gap. Germline V CDR1 and CDR2: WSHSY, SAAADI. The CDR3 runs 14 residues. CDR3 nucleotides: TGCGCCAGCAGTGAACCCGTCCGGGGAGATACGCAGTATTTT. This codes for CASSEPVRGDTQYF.

The chain carries TRBV5-1 and TRBJ2-1; 12 bases are a match to TRBD2. The CDR3 runs 18 residues. Germline loops: CDR1 SGHRS, CDR2 YFSETQ. Trimming at V came to 0 bases and at J to 4 bases, leaving 8 bases not matched to a gene. The CDR3 DNA reads TGCGCCAGCAGCTTGGCTCTTGGACTAGCGGGACCGTACAATGAGCAGTTCTTC. Protein product: CASSLALGLAGPYNEQFF. Full variable domain (rest looked up from reference TRBV5-1 and TRBJ2-1): KAGVTQTPRYLIKTRGQQVTLSCSPISGHRSVSWYQQTPGQGLQFLFEYFSETQRNKGNFPGRFSGRQFSNSRSEMNVSTLELGDSALYLCASSLALGLAGPYNEQFFGPGTRLTVL.

The J gene is TRBJ2-7, the V gene TRBV11-3, with 10 bases that match TRBD1. This CDR3 contains 14 residues. V dropped 5 bases and J dropped 3; count of bases not matched to a gene: 4. The germline gives CDR1 SGHNT, CDR2 YENEEA. The DNA for the CDR3 is TGTGCCAGCAGCCGCGGACAGGGGGACTACGAGCAGTACTTC. It specifies CASSRGQGDYEQYF.

The rearrangement links TRBV6-4 to TRBJ1-1; the D gene is possibly TRBD1 (5 bases). V was shortened by 7 bases and J by 3 bases, with 15 bases between the two germline ends. This CDR3 spans 14 amino acids. Germline CDR1 is MRHNA and CDR2 is SNTAGT. The CDR3 here is CASKSDSGDTEAFF. CDR3 coding DNA: TGTGCCAGCAAGAGTGACAGCGGGGACACTGAAGCTTTCTTT.

This clone was seen only once. The chain uses TRBV20-1 and TRBJ1-2; D is perhaps TRBD1 (6 bases). V was clipped by 3 bases and J by 8 bases, with 22 bases between them. The germline V gene encodes CDR1 DFQATT and CDR2 SNEGSKA (reference sequence). The CDR3 covers 15 residues. The CDR3 nucleotides are TGCAGTGCTAGTTTAGGCGGGGGGGCCCCACTCGGCTACACCTTC. It encodes CSASLGGGAPLGYTF.

The CDR3 spells CASSHRMNTEAFF. The CDR3 DNA reads TGTGCCAGCAGTCACAGGATGAACACTGAAGCTTTCTTT. This chain connects TRBV28 to TRBJ1-1; D is possibly TRBD1 (5 bases). Per the germline V gene, CDR1 is MDHEN and CDR2 is SYDVKM. The ends were cut back, 5 bases at V and 0 bases at J, with 7 bases in the middle. CDR3 length: 13 residues.

This chain uses TRBV3-1 (or the pseudogene TRBV3-2) with TRBJ1-2; tentative D call: TRBD1 (6 bases). CDR1 is LGHDT, CDR2 YNNKEL, per germline (reference sequence). Trimming stripped 5 bases from V and 0 bases from J, with 13 bases between. This CDR3 has 15 residues. The CDR3 sequence is CASSRGGLTNYGYTF. The DNA of the CDR3 is TGTGCCAGCAGCAGAGGGGGACTAACTAACTATGGCTACACCTTC.

The CDR3 DNA sequence: TGTGCCTGGACTAAGTTTGCAACTAATGAAAAACTGTTTTTT. Encoded protein: CAWTKFATNEKLFF. J is TRBJ1-4 and V is TRBV30, with D hard to call. This CDR3 has 14 residues. CDR1 and CDR2 (germline): GTSNPN, SVGIG (reference sequence). Trimming shortened V by 4 bases and J by 0 bases, and 9 bases separated the two germline ends.

A single count supports this clone. The V gene is TRBV4-2, the J gene TRBJ2-7; TRBD2 matches 11 bases. The CDR3 is 17 residues long. Germline V lookup: CDR1 LGHNA, CDR2 YNFKEQ. Unmatched junction bases numbered 5, after V lost 0 bases and J lost 1 base. CDR3 sequence (DNA): TGTGCCAGCAGCCAAGATCGGGGGACTAGCGGATCCTACGAGCAGTACTTC. Translation gives CASSQDRGTSGSYEQYF.

The count of this clone is one. The chain links TRBV2 to TRBJ2-7; the D gene is possibly TRBD1 (6 bases). Deletions cut 7 bases from V and 2 bases from J, with 12 bases between. The CDR3 consists of 13 residues. Germline loops: CDR1 SNHLY, CDR2 FYNNEI. The CDR3 loop reads CASKQGDTYEQYF. CDR3 bases: TGTGCCAGCAAACAGGGCGATACCTACGAGCAGTACTTC. Filled out from reference TRBV2 and TRBJ2-7, the complete variable domain reads EPEVTQTPSHQVTQMGQEVILRCVPISNHLYFYWYRQILGQKVEFLVSFYNNEISEKSEIFDDQFSVERPDGSNFTLKIRSTKLEDSAMYFCASKQGDTYEQYFGPGTRLTVT.

This sequence joins TRBV7-2 and TRBJ1-5; 9 nucleotides align to TRBD1. CDR3 length: 15 residues. Trimming removed 0 bases from V and 6 bases from J; junction bases left unmatched: 3. Per germline, CDR1 SGHTA and CDR2 FQGNSA. The CDR3 protein is CASSLAWTGVQPQHF. The DNA of the CDR3 is TGTGCCAGCAGCTTAGCTTGGACAGGGGTTCAGCCCCAGCATTTT. The whole variable domain, remainder taken from reference TRBV7-2 and TRBJ1-5, is GAGVSQSPSNKVTEKGKDVELRCDPISGHTALYWYRQSLGQGLEFLIYFQGNSAPDKSGLPSDRFSAERTGGSVSTLTIQRTQQEDSAVYLCASSLAWTGVQPQHFGDGTRLSIL.

The chain links TRBV28 to TRBJ2-5, with 9 bases matching TRBD1. Unmatched junction bases numbered 8, after V lost 6 bases and J lost 3 bases. There are 15 residues in the CDR3. Per the germline V gene, CDR1 is MDHEN and CDR2 is SYDVKM. The CDR3 DNA reads TGTGCCAGCAGAGAACCGGGACAGGGAGAAGAGACCCAGTACTTC. It translates to CASREPGQGEETQYF.

A single count supports this clone. This chain uses TRBV25-1 with TRBJ1-6; 10 nucleotides align to TRBD1. V trimming: 6 bases; J trimming: 9 bases; junction bases outside the gene matches: 8. The CDR3 is 15 amino acids. Germline lookup yields CDR1 MGHDK and CDR2 SYGVNS. The CDR3 bases are TGTGCCAGCAGATCAGACAGGGGGCCACGTTCACCCCTCCACTTT. It codes for CASRSDRGPRSPLHF. Complete variable domain (other parts from reference TRBV25-1 and TRBJ1-6): EADIYQTPRYLVIGTGKKITLECSQTMGHDKMYWYQQDPGMELHLIHYSYGVNSTEKGDLSSESTVSRIRTEHFPLTLESARPSHTSQYLCASRSDRGPRSPLHFGNGTRLTVT.

The chain carries TRBV29-1 and TRBJ2-5; possibly TRBD1 for D (6 bases). The germline V gene encodes CDR1 SQVTM and CDR2 ANQGSEA. CDR3 length: 13 residues. With 0 bases removed from V and 7 bases from J, the gap between germline ends came to 12 bases. The CDR3 coding sequence is TGCAGCGTTGAAGAAAGACAGGCAGGGACCCAGTACTTC. It is translated as CSVEERQAGTQYF.

This chain joins TRBV5-1 and TRBJ2-1; TRBD1 might be the D (8 bases). V lost 0 bases to trimming and J lost 6 bases, with 25 bases between them. CDR3 size: 19 residues. Looked up from germline, CDR1 is SGHRS and CDR2 is YFSETQ. The CDR3 protein is CASSLVFGQGKRGVNEQFF. CDR3 sequence (DNA): TGCGCCAGCAGCTTGGTTTTTGGACAGGGTAAACGGGGGGTCAATGAGCAGTTCTTC.

Written as DNA, the CDR3 is TGTGCCAGAAGCCCCGTAGGAAGGGGAGCTTTCTTT. Its translation is CARSPVGRGAFF. V gene TRBV5-3 combines with J gene TRBJ1-1; D might be TRBD1 (5 bases). TRBV5-3 is recorded as an ORF, its role being uncertain. The CDR3 contains 12 residues. V was trimmed by 4 bases and J by 10 bases, leaving 14 bases between them.

This rearrangement joins TRBV28 to TRBJ2-4; D is possibly TRBD2 (6 bases). V was trimmed by 3 bases and J by 9 bases, leaving 15 bases between them. Germline V gene lookup returns CDR1 MDHEN and CDR2 SYDVKM. This CDR3 has 14 residues. This CDR3 is CASSFIAGSTIQYF. The CDR3 DNA sequence: TGTGCCAGCAGTTTCATTGCGGGGTCGACCATTCAGTACTTC.

As to this clone: Other DNA sequences in the same sample also yield this CDR3. The CDR3 DNA reads TGTGCCAGCACCGGGGGGAATCAGCCCCAGCATTTT. Translating it yields CASTGGNQPQHF. V and J are TRBV28 and TRBJ1-5; a weak D match, TRBD1 (5 bases). This CDR3 has 12 residues. V lost 7 bases, J lost 4 bases, and 8 bases lay in between. Germline V CDR1 and CDR2: MDHEN, SYDVKM.

The gene calls are TRBV7-2 and TRBJ1-1; 7 positions agree with TRBD1. Germline-derived CDR1 and CDR2 are SGHTA and FQGNSA. This CDR3 is built from 17 residues. Trimming cost V 4 bases and J 2 bases; bases outside gene matches: 13. The CDR3 DNA reads TGTGCCAGCAGCTCGCCACGACAGGGCTTATCAAACACTGAAGCTTTCTTT. Translating it yields CASSSPRQGLSNTEAFF.